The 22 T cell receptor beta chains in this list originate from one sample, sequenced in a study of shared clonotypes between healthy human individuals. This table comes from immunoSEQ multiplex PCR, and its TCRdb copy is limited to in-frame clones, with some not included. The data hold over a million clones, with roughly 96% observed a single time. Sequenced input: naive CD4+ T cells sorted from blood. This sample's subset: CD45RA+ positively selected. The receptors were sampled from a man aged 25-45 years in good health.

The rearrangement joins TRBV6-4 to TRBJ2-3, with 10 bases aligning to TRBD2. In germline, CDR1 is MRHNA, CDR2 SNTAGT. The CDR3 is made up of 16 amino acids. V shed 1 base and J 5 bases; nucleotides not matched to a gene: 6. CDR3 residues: CASSDFPAGGLDTQYF. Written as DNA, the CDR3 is TGTGCCAGCAGTGACTTCCCAGCGGGAGGGTTAGATACGCAGTATTTT.

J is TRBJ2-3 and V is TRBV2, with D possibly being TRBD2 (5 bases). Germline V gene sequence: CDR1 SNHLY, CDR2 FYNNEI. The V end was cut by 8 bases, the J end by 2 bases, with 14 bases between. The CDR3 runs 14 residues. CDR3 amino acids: CASSTSGSTDTQYF. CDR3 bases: TGTGCCAGCTCGACGAGCGGTTCCACAGATACGCAGTATTTT.

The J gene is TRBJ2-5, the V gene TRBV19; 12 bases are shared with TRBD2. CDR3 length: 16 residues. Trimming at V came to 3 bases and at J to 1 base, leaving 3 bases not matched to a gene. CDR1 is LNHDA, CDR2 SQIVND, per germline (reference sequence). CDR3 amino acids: CASSIEGLAGQETQYF. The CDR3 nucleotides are TGTGCCAGTAGTATTGAGGGACTAGCGGGCCAAGAGACCCAGTACTTC.

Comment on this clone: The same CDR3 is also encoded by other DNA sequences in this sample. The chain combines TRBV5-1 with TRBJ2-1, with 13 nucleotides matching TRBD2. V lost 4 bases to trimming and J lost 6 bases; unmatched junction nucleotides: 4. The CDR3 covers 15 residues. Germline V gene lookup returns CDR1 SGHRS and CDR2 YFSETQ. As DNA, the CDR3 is TGCGCCAGCAGCAACAGGACTAGCGGGGGCAATGAGCAGTTCTTC. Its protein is CASSNRTSGGNEQFF.

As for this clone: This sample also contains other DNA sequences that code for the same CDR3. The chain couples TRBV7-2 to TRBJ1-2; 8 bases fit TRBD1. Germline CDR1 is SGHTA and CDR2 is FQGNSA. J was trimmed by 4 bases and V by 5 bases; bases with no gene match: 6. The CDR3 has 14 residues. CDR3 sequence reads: CASSLGQGAYGYTF. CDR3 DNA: TGTGCCAGCAGCCTCGGACAGGGAGCCTATGGCTACACCTTC.

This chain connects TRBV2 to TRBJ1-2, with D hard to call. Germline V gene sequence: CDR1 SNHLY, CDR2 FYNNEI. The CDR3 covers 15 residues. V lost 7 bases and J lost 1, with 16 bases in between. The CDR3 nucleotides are TGTGCCAGCAACCCAGGAGGGTCGGTTAACTATGGCTACACCTTC. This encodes CASNPGGSVNYGYTF.

The CDR3 region is CASSYLATGEGGYTF. The CDR3, as DNA: TGTGCCAGCAGTTACTTAGCGACAGGGGAGGGCGGCTACACCTTC. V and J are TRBV6-5 and TRBJ1-2; TRBD1 aligns across 8 bases. Losses at the gene ends were 1 base for V and 8 bases for J; bases not matched to a gene: 9. Germline V lookup: CDR1 MNHEY, CDR2 SVGAGI. The CDR3 sequence is 15 residues long.

CDR3 coding DNA: TGTGCCAGCAGCTTGGAGGTAGGAATCGACGAGCAGTACTTC. Protein: CASSLEVGIDEQYF. This chain connects TRBV5-4 to TRBJ2-7; D gene ambiguous. This CDR3 is built from 14 residues. Germline loops: CDR1 SGHNT, CDR2 YYREEE (reference sequence). The V end was cut by 0 bases, the J end by 5 bases, with 12 bases between.

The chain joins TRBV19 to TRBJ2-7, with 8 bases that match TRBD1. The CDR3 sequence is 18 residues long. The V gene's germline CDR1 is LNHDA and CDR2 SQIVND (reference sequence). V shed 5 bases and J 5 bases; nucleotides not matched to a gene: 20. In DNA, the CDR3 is TGTGCCAGTAGTCTCCATCCCCCTTACCGGGACAGGTTCCACGAGCAGTACTTC. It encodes CASSLHPPYRDRFHEQYF.

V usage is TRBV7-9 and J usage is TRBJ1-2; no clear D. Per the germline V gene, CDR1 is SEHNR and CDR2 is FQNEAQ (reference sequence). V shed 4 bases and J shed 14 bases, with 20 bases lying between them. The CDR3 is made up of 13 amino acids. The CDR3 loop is CASSSTQMAVGTF. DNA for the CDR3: TGTGCCAGCAGCTCAACGCAAATGGCGGTTGGGACCTTC.

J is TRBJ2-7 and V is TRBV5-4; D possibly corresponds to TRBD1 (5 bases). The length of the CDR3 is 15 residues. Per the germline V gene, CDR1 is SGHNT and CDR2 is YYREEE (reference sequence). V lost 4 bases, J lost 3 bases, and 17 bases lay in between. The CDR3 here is CASSSVKAGHYEQYF. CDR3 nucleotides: TGTGCCAGCAGCAGCGTGAAGGCAGGGCACTACGAGCAGTACTTC.

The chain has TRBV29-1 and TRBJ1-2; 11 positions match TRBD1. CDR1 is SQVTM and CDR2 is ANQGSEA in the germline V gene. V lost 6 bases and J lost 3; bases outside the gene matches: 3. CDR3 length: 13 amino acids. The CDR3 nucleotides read TGCAGCGTAGGACAGGGGGCGGACTATGGCTACACCTTC. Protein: CSVGQGADYGYTF.

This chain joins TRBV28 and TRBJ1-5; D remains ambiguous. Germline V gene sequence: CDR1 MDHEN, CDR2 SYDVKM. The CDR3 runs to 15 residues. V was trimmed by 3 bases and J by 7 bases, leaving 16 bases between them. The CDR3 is CASSLSGPIGQPQHF. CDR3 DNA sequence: TGTGCCAGCAGTTTGTCCGGACCGATCGGCCAGCCCCAGCATTTT.

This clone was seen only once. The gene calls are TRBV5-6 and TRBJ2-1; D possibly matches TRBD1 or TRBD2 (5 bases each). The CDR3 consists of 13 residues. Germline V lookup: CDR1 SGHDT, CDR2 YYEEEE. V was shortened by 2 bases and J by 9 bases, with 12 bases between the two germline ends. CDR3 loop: CASSLPGAGEQFF. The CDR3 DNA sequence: TGTGCCAGCAGCTTACCCGGGGCGGGTGAGCAGTTCTTC.

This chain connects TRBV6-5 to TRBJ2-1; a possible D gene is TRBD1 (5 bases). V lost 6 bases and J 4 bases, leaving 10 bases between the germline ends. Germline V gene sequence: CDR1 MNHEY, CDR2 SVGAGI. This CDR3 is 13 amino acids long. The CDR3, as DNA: TGTGCCAGCAGACAGGAGACGTACAATGAGCAGTTCTTC. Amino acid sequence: CASRQETYNEQFF.

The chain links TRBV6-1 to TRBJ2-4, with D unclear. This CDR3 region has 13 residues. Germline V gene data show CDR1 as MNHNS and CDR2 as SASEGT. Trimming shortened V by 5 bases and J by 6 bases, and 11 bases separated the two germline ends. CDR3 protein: CASSIERGNIQYF. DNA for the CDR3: TGTGCCAGCAGTATAGAGCGAGGAAACATTCAGTACTTC.

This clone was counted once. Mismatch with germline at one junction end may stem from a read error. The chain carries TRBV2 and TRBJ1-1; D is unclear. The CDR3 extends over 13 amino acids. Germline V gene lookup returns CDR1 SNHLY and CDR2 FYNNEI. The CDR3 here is CASSAFEGPEGFF. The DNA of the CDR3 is TGTGCCAGCAGTGCCTTCGAGGGCCCCGAAGGTTTCTTT.

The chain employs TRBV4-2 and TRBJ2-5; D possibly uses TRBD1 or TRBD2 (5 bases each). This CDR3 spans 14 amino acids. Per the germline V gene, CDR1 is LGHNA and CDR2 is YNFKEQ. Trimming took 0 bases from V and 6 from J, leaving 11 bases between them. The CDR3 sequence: CASSQEPGPQTQYF. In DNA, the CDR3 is TGTGCCAGCAGCCAAGAACCGGGACCCCAGACCCAGTACTTC.

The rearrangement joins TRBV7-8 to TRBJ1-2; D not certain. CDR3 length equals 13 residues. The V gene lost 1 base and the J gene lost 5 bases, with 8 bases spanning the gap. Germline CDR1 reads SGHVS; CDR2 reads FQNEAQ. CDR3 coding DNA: TGTGCCAGCAGCTTAGACAGCTCTTATGGCTACACCTTC. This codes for CASSLDSSYGYTF. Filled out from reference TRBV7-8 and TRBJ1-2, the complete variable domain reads GAGVSQSPRYKVAKRGQDVALRCDPISGHVSLFWYQQALGQGPEFLTYFQNEAQLDKSGLPSDRFFAERPEGSVSTLKIQRTQQEDSAVYLCASSLDSSYGYTFGSGTRLTVV.

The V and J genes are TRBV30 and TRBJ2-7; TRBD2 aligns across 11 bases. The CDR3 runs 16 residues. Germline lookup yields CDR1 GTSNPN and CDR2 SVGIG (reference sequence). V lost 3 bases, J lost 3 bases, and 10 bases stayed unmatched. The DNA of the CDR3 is TGTGCCTGGAGAGCCGGACTAGCGGGCCAAGGCTACGAGCAGTACTTC. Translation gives CAWRAGLAGQGYEQYF.

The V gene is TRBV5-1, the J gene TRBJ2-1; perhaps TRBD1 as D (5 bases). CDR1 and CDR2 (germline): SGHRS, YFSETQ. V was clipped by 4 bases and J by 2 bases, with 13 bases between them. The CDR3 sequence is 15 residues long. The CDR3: CASSVSGNPYNEQFF. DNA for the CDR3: TGCGCCAGCAGCGTATCAGGGAACCCCTACAATGAGCAGTTCTTC.

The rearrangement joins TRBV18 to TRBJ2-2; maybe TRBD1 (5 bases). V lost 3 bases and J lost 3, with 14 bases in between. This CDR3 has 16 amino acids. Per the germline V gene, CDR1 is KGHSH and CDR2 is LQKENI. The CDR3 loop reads CASSPPGRQYTGELFF. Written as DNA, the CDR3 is TGTGCCAGCTCACCCCCCGGTAGACAGTACACCGGGGAGCTGTTTTTT. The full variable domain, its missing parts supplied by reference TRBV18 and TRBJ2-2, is NAGVMQNPRHLVRRRGQEARLRCSPMKGHSHVYWYRQLPEEGLKFMVYLQKENIIDESGMPKERFSAEFPKEGPSILRIQQVVRGDSAAYFCASSPPGRQYTGELFFGEGSRLTVL.